This T cell receptor (beta chain) was obtained from a study of blood T cell repertoires in COVID-19. For the study at large: Collection of acute and convalescent COVID-19 samples took place in the United States, Italy and Spain. In each case, the material was cDNA or gDNA derived from T cells, B-cell-depleted T cells, or PBMCs.

Germline loops: CDR1 MNHEY, CDR2 SMNVEV (reference sequence). V lost 4 bases and J 8 bases, leaving 20 bases between the germline ends. This CDR3 spans 15 amino acids. In the authors' methods: Amplifying reference gene primers gave estimates of nucleated cell counts. Method: immunoSEQ multiplex PCR; TCRdb's copy keeps in-frame clones and lacks some. D and trimming were read from the DNA, whereas the V and J calls and clone size are those reported in that table. The table includes about 140,000 clones, about 82% detected once. J is TRBJ2-5 and V is TRBV27; TRBD1 might be the D (6 bases). This clonotype originated in a woman aged 55-70 years with acute or convalescent COVID-19. The sample consisted of peripheral blood. The CDR3, as DNA: TGTGCCAGCAGTTCCTTCCCGACAGGCGAGCGAACCCAGTACTTC. Protein sequence: CASSSFPTGERTQYF.